These 28 T cell receptor beta chains originate from one sample sequenced in a study of low-dose radiotherapy and immunotherapy resistance in tumors. The time point is: after trial treatment. Treatment noted: LDRT plus nivolumab, ipilimumab, low-dose cyclophosphamide and aspirin (RACIN trial). First-strand cDNA relied on TRAV- and TRBV-specific primers spanning alpha and beta chains. A roughly 22-cycle PCR with a constant-region primer and V-primer adapter amplified TCRs. MiXCR, applied by TCRdb to the reads, yields one record per CDR3 protein. This sample has under 90,000 distinct CDR3 sequences, with around a sixth found just once. The source material was PBMCs, sampled after low-dose radiotherapy plus immunotherapy. The source of these receptors is a male donor with prostate cancer.

This clonotype was counted ten times or more. The chain joins TRBV13 to TRBJ2-5, with D perhaps matching TRBD2 (6 bases). CDR1 is PRHDT, CDR2 FYEKMQ, per germline (reference sequence). With 6 bases removed from V and 0 bases from J, the gap between germline ends came to 11 bases. This CDR3 spans 14 amino acids. CDR3 amino acids: CASSFGLNQETQYF. The CDR3 DNA sequence: TGTGCCAGCAGTTTCGGACTAAACCAAGAGACCCAGTACTTC.

The V gene is TRBV5-1, the J gene TRBJ1-2; D is unresolved. The CDR3 sequence is 14 residues long. CDR1 is SGHRS, CDR2 YFSETQ, per germline. V was shortened by 0 bases and J by 3 bases, with 9 bases between the two germline ends. CDR3 bases: TGCGCCAGCAGCTTGGACAGAGGCGACTATGGCTACACCTTC. Its translation: CASSLDRGDYGYTF.

This clonotype was found many times. The chain uses TRBV30 and TRBJ2-1, with D possibly matching TRBD1 (6 bases). The germline gives CDR1 GTSNPN, CDR2 SVGIG (reference sequence). This CDR3 region has 15 residues. Trimming shortened V by 0 bases and J by 5 bases, and 14 bases separated the two germline ends. CDR3 DNA: TGTGCCTGGAGTGTAGGGACAAGCCAGAACAATGAGCAGTTCTTC. It translates to CAWSVGTSQNNEQFF.

This clonotype has at least ten counts. CDR3 DNA sequence: TGTGCCAGCAGCCCCCGGGACAGAGTTCAAGAGACCCAGTACTTC. It yields the protein CASSPRDRVQETQYF. J is TRBJ2-5 and V is TRBV9; 7 bases are shared with TRBD1. Germline V gene sequence: CDR1 SGDLS, CDR2 YYNGEE. V shed 4 bases and J 2 bases; nucleotides not matched to a gene: 8. The length of the CDR3 is 15 residues.

A note on this clonotype: This sequence is one base from a far larger clone and is likely a read error. The CDR3 reads CASSSEDYGYTF. The CDR3 DNA is TGTGCCAGCAGTTCCGAGGACTATGGCTACACCTTC. The chain recombines TRBV27 with TRBJ1-2, with no clear D. V was shortened by 4 bases and J by 3 bases, with 6 bases between the two germline ends. Germline CDR1 reads MNHEY; CDR2 reads SMNVEV (reference sequence). CDR3 length: 12 residues.

This clonotype was seen repeatedly, ten times or more. The V call is TRBV2, the J call TRBJ2-5; 7 nucleotides align to TRBD2. Germline V gene lookup returns CDR1 SNHLY and CDR2 FYNNEI. V shed 3 bases, J shed 4 bases, and the junction held 2 bases outside the gene matches. The CDR3 extends over 13 amino acids. The CDR3 region is CASSEGGVETQYF. CDR3 bases: TGTGCCAGCAGTGAGGGAGGGGTAGAGACCCAGTACTTC.

The table lists this clonotype with a few counts. The chain combines TRBV5-1 with TRBJ1-2; D might be TRBD1 (6 bases). Germline V gives CDR1 SGHRS, CDR2 YFSETQ. The CDR3 has 15 amino acids. The ends were cut back, 0 bases at V and 6 bases at J, with 15 bases in the middle. The CDR3 protein is CASSLERGAVHGYTF. CDR3 nucleotides: TGCGCCAGCAGCTTGGAAAGGGGGGCAGTACATGGCTACACCTTC.

In regard to this clonotype: A far larger clone is a single base away, which makes a read error likely. This chain uses TRBV28 with TRBJ2-7; D unresolved. CDR1 and CDR2 from the germline V gene are MDHEN and SYDVKM. V lost 6 bases and J 7 bases, leaving 16 bases between the germline ends. The CDR3 length is 13 residues. Here the CDR3 DNA reads TGTGCCAGCAGGGTAGAGAGTGGGGATGAGCAGTACTTC. Protein sequence: CASRVESGDEQYF.

For this clonotype: It differs at one base from a far larger clone, so likely a read error. CDR3: CASRGLAGDTEELFF. CDR3 in DNA: TGTGCCAGCAGAGGACTAGCGGGAGACACCGAGGAGCTGTTTTTT. The rearrangement links TRBV6-8 to TRBJ2-2; TRBD2 aligns across 13 bases. In germline, CDR1 is MNHGY, CDR2 SAAAGT. This CDR3 is 15 amino acids long.

V gene TRBV28 combines with J gene TRBJ2-7; D is unresolved. The CDR3 runs 11 residues. V lost 8 bases and J lost 2, with 7 bases in between. Germline values: CDR1 MDHEN, CDR2 SYDVKM. The CDR3 loop reads CASQRTYEQYF. The DNA of the CDR3 is TGTGCCAGCCAAAGGACCTACGAGCAGTACTTC.

This clonotype came up many times. The chain uses TRBV29-1 and TRBJ2-3; either TRBD1 or TRBD2 may fit D (6 bases each). The ends were cut back, 4 bases at V and 3 bases at J, with 20 bases in the middle. This CDR3 contains 16 residues. CDR1 and CDR2 from the germline V gene are SQVTM and ANQGSEA. The CDR3 DNA is TGCAGCGTTGGGGGGGCGGTCGTGACGGGAACAGATACGCAGTATTTT. Protein: CSVGGAVVTGTDTQYF.

The table lists this clonotype with many counts. In DNA form, the CDR3 reads TGTGCCAGCGCGAGATGGGCGGACGCTTTCTTT. As protein: CASARWADAFF. The V gene is TRBV6-6, the J gene TRBJ1-1; D is uncertain. V shed 8 bases and J shed 11 bases, with 15 bases lying between them. Germline CDR1 and CDR2: MNHNY and SVGAGI (reference sequence). The length of the CDR3 is 11 residues.

This clonotype was counted at least ten times. The chain couples TRBV28 to TRBJ1-2, with 7 bases lining up with TRBD1. Germline V CDR1 and CDR2: MDHEN, SYDVKM. The CDR3 contains 16 residues. The V and J ends lost 3 bases and 0 bases, in that order; junction bases with no gene match: 7. The CDR3: CASSFPQGSTNYGYTF. For the CDR3, the DNA is TGTGCCAGCAGTTTCCCACAGGGGTCTACTAACTATGGCTACACCTTC.

This clonotype occurred many times. The rearrangement links TRBV5-4 to TRBJ2-7, with TRBD2 matching 9 bases. Germline V gene lookup returns CDR1 SGHNT and CDR2 YYREEE (reference sequence). The CDR3 extends over 15 amino acids. V lost 5 bases and J lost 4; bases outside the gene matches: 10. The CDR3 region has the DNA TGTGCCAGCAGTCCTGGCGGGAGGGCCCGATACGAGCAGTACTTC. As protein: CASSPGGRARYEQYF.

The sample holds many counts of this clonotype. This chain uses TRBV29-1 with TRBJ2-7; 10 nucleotides agree with TRBD2. The V gene's germline CDR1 is SQVTM and CDR2 ANQGSEA. Losses at the gene ends were 6 bases for V and 0 bases for J; bases not matched to a gene: 5. This CDR3 has 14 amino acids. CDR3 residues: CSVQLAGSSYEQYF. CDR3 bases: TGCAGCGTGCAACTAGCGGGGAGCTCCTACGAGCAGTACTTC.

This clonotype was counted at least ten times. V gene TRBV12-3 or TRBV12-4 combines with J gene TRBJ1-1, with TRBD1 as a possible D gene (6 bases). This CDR3 is built from 14 residues. Trimming removed 6 bases from V and 2 bases from J, with 13 bases in between. The CDR3 sequence: CASSPRDINTEAFF. The CDR3 region has the DNA TGTGCCAGCAGCCCCCGGGACATCAACACTGAAGCTTTCTTT.

Ten or more counts support this clonotype. The chain has TRBV7-2 and TRBJ2-3; no firm D call. Germline-derived CDR1 and CDR2 are SGHTA and FQGNSA. The CDR3 is made up of 13 amino acids. Trimming shortened V by 3 bases and J by 8 bases, and 12 bases separated the two germline ends. This chain's CDR3 is CASSFAGSATQYF. CDR3 in DNA: TGTGCCAGCAGCTTCGCCGGGTCTGCTACGCAGTATTTT.

Comment on this clonotype: A read error may be the cause here, since a much bigger clone is one base away. The chain is built from TRBV27 and TRBJ1-3; D might be TRBD1 (5 bases). The CDR3 runs 14 residues. Germline CDR1 and CDR2: MNHEY and SMNVEV (reference sequence). CDR3 in DNA: TGTGCCGGCAGCCCCGGGACCTCTGGAAACACCATATATTTT. Amino acid sequence: CAGSPGTSGNTIYF.

This clonotype has at least ten counts. This rearrangement joins TRBV16 to TRBJ1-1; no definite D call. The CDR3 covers 14 residues. The ends were cut back, 4 bases at V and 1 base at J, with 10 bases in the middle. CDR1 and CDR2 from the germline V gene are KGHSY and FQNENV. The DNA for the CDR3 is TGTGCCAGCAGCCCCGGACGGGCGAACACTGAAGCTTTCTTT. Translation gives CASSPGRANTEAFF.

In this sample, this clonotype turned up many times. This rearrangement joins TRBV5-6 to TRBJ1-5, with D possibly matching TRBD1 (5 bases). The V and J ends lost 6 bases and 4 bases respectively, with 20 bases between them. CDR3 size: 16 residues. Germline assignment: CDR1 SGHDT and CDR2 YYEEEE. As DNA, the CDR3 is TGTGCCAGCACACGCCGGGGCCCGCTGGGAAATCAGCCCCAGCATTTT. Protein product: CASTRRGPLGNQPQHF.

This clonotype came up many times. The rearrangement uses TRBV20-1 and TRBJ2-1; 12 positions agree with TRBD1. Unmatched junction bases numbered 10, after V lost 0 bases and J lost 7 bases. CDR3 size: 17 residues. CDR1 is DFQATT, CDR2 SNEGSKA, per germline (reference sequence). The CDR3 reads CSAREGEGTGGWNEQFF. CDR3 nucleotide sequence: TGCAGTGCTAGAGAGGGGGAGGGGACAGGGGGCTGGAATGAGCAGTTCTTC.

The sample holds many counts of this clonotype. This chain connects TRBV23-1 to TRBJ2-2; maybe TRBD1 (5 bases). TRBV23-1 is labeled an ORF, and its function is uncertain. The CDR3 contains 16 residues. V was cut by 6 bases and J by 7 bases, with 21 bases left in between. For the CDR3, the DNA is TGCGCCAGCAGACGCGGACATGGACCCGACGACGGGGAGCTGTTTTTT. Translating gives CASRRGHGPDDGELFF.

This clonotype was counted ten times or more. The V gene is TRBV29-1, the J gene TRBJ2-5; TRBD2 is a possible D gene (5 bases). The CDR3 extends over 12 amino acids. Between the trimmed V and J ends, which lost 4 bases and 5 bases, there was a span of 11 bases. In germline, CDR1 is SQVTM, CDR2 ANQGSEA. DNA of the CDR3: TGCAGCGTTGTGAGGGTGTCTGAGACCCAGTACTTC. Translation gives CSVVRVSETQYF. The whole variable domain, filled in from reference TRBV29-1 and TRBJ2-5, reads SAVISQKPSRDICQRGTSLTIQCQVDSQVTMMFWYRQQPGQSLTLIATANQGSEATYESGFVIDKFPISRPNLTFSTLTVSNMSPEDSSIYLCSVVRVSETQYFGPGTRLLVL.

This clonotype has a count of ten or more. The chain uses TRBV5-1 and TRBJ2-6; D is possibly TRBD2 (6 bases). Germline V gene lookup returns CDR1 SGHRS and CDR2 YFSETQ. V was shortened by 0 bases and J by 1 base, with 11 bases between the two germline ends. This CDR3 region has 17 residues. For the CDR3, the DNA is TGCGCCAGCAGCTTGGATAGTCGGGGGTCTGGGGCCAACGTCCTGACTTTC. Amino acid sequence: CASSLDSRGSGANVLTF.

Worth noting for this clonotype: A read error is likely here: a far larger clone is one base away. This rearrangement joins TRBV14 to TRBJ2-1; no firm D call. V shed 4 bases and J shed 10 bases, with 14 bases lying between them. Germline-derived CDR1 and CDR2 are SGHDN and FVKESK. The CDR3 length is 13 residues. The CDR3 bases are TGTGCCAGCAGCCCTATAAAGAGAAGCGAGCAGTTCTTC. Its translation is CASSPIKRSEQFF. Together with reference TRBV14 and TRBJ2-1, the CDR3 gives the full variable domain: EAGVTQFPSHSVIEKGQTVTLRCDPISGHDNLYWYRRVMGKEIKFLLHFVKESKQDESGMPNNRFLAERTGGTYSTLKVQPAELEDSGVYFCASSPIKRSEQFFGPGTRLTVL.

This clonotype has a count of ten or more. The rearrangement joins TRBV19 to TRBJ2-7; 14 bases match TRBD2. The CDR3 is made up of 16 amino acids. CDR1 is LNHDA, CDR2 SQIVND, per germline (reference sequence). The junction had 8 bases not matched to a gene; V was cut back by 3 bases and J by 7 bases. In DNA, the CDR3 is TGTGCCAGTAGTATCGGGACTAGCGGGAGAGGTGGTGAGCAGTACTTC. Encoded protein: CASSIGTSGRGGEQYF.

This sequence joins TRBV6-2 or TRBV6-3 and TRBJ1-5; 10 bases agree with TRBD1. The CDR3 is 15 residues long. The trim removed 6 bases at V and 3 bases at J, leaving 5 bases unmatched. CDR1 is MNHEY, CDR2 SVGEGT, per germline. The CDR3 bases are TGTGCCAGCAGACCCGGGACAGGGGACAATCAGCCCCAGCATTTT. Its translation: CASRPGTGDNQPQHF.

This clonotype has a count of ten or more. The rearrangement links TRBV12-3 or TRBV12-4 to TRBJ2-7; 7 bases line up with TRBD2. This CDR3 is built from 12 residues. The V and J ends lost 5 bases and 6 bases, in that order; junction bases with no gene match: 4. CDR3 protein: CASSQGGAEQYF. The CDR3 coding sequence is TGTGCCAGCAGTCAGGGAGGGGCCGAGCAGTACTTC.